Listed below are T cell receptor beta chains from one sample, sequenced in a study of OX40 agonist ivuxolimab in advanced cancers. Assay used: immunoSEQ multiplex PCR; TCRdb lists only in-frame clones, some missing. The sample comprises under 80,000 clones, approximately 86% of which are singletons, and less than 0.8% rests with the top ten. Material: CD4+ or CD8+ T cells sorted from blood, obtained in a trial of the OX40 agonist ivuxolimab. The source of these receptors is an adult with an advanced solid tumor such as melanoma, head and neck, liver or kidney cancer. Each CDR3 is given with its conserved first and last residue. D genes are given only for firm matches. A clone size is listed for some rows: how often the clone was seen (once, few, many), or a class if it is expanded.

CDR3nt,CDR3aa,len,d_gene,abundance,v_gene,j_gene
TGTGCCAGCAGTGAGGGGCAGTGGAGCAATCAGCCCCAGCATTTT,CASSEGQWSNQPQHF,15,NA,few,TRBV6-1,TRBJ1-5
TGTGCCAGCAGCGTAGAAGAAACAGTAGATTCACCCCTCCACTTT,CASSVEETVDSPLHF,15,NA,NA,TRBV9,TRBJ1-6
TGTGCCAGCAGCAAAGGGGACAGGGCTGGCTACACCTTC,CASSKGDRAGYTF,13,TRBD1,NA,TRBV6-5,TRBJ1-2
TGTGCCAGTAGTGGGGGCCAGAGAGGGGCCAAAAACATTCAGTACTTC,CASSGGQRGAKNIQYF,16,NA,NA,TRBV19,TRBJ2-4
TGTGCCAGCAGTTACTCGGGACAGCAAGCTTTCTTT,CASSYSGQQAFF,12,TRBD1,NA,TRBV6-6,TRBJ1-1
TGTGCCAGCAGCCGGGAAACCTATTCACCCCTCCACTTT,CASSRETYSPLHF,13,NA,NA,TRBV6-1,TRBJ1-6
TGTGCCTGGAGTGCTCACCTAGCGGGGGGGCCCCAAGAGACCCAGTACTTC,CAWSAHLAGGPQETQYF,17,TRBD2,once,TRBV30,TRBJ2-5
TGCAGTAGGGCTAGCGGAGAGACCCAGTACTTC,CSRASGETQYF,11,TRBD2,NA,TRBV20-1,TRBJ2-5
TGTGCCATCAGTGAGTCGGCGGGGTTGGAGACCCAGTACTTC,CAISESAGLETQYF,14,NA,NA,TRBV10-3,TRBJ2-5
TGTGCCACCAGCAGAGCGATGGAAGCTGGGCAGTTCTTC,CATSRAMEAGQFF,13,NA,NA,TRBV15,TRBJ2-1
TGTGCCAGCAGCTTAGCGGGAGGCGAGACCTACACCTTC,CASSLAGGETYTF,13,NA,NA,TRBV7-9,TRBJ1-2
TGCGCCAGCAGCCCCGGGACAGGGATAAACTATGGCTACACCTTC,CASSPGTGINYGYTF,15,TRBD1,NA,TRBV5-1,TRBJ1-2
TGTGCCAGCAGCACAACCGGACAGTCTAACTATGGCTACACCTTC,CASSTTGQSNYGYTF,15,NA,NA,TRBV28,TRBJ1-2
TGTGCCAGCAGCGGACAAAATGGGCTTTCCGGGGAGCTGTTTTTT,CASSGQNGLSGELFF,15,NA,NA,TRBV9,TRBJ2-2
TGTGCCAGCTCACCAGGACAGCGACCAACTAATGAAAAACTGTTTTTT,CASSPGQRPTNEKLFF,16,NA,once,TRBV18,TRBJ1-4
TGTGCCAGCAGGCCGGGGACAGTTGGTCTTAACTATGGCTACACCTTC,CASRPGTVGLNYGYTF,16,TRBD1,NA,TRBV27,TRBJ1-2
TGTGCCAGCAGTTTCACGGGACTACCTTCCTACAATGAGCAGTTCTTC,CASSFTGLPSYNEQFF,16,TRBD2,NA,TRBV6-5,TRBJ2-1
TGTGCCAGCAGCGGAAGGACTAGCGGGACCTTTTTGGATGAGCAGTTCTTC,CASSGRTSGTFLDEQFF,17,TRBD2,once,TRBV7-2,TRBJ2-1
TGTGCCAGCAGCCGCGGCGGGACTAGCGGGAGTATCGATGAGCAGTTCTTC,CASSRGGTSGSIDEQFF,17,TRBD2,NA,TRBV4-2,TRBJ2-1
TGCAGCGCCCAAAGCTCCTACGAGCAGTACTTC,CSAQSSYEQYF,11,NA,few,TRBV29-1,TRBJ2-7